The 31 T cell receptor beta chains below all came from one sample that was sequenced in a study of T cell changes during pregnancy in multiple sclerosis. Clones were read by immunoSEQ multiplex PCR, and TCRdb kept only the in-frame ones, dropping some. The table lists some 40,000 clones, more than 85% of them singletons. The material sequenced was CD8+ T cells from peripheral blood mononuclear cells, taken in the third trimester of pregnancy. The receptors come from a female donor with multiple sclerosis, enrolled in a pregnancy study.

This chain uses TRBV19 with TRBJ2-1; tentatively, D is TRBD2 (6 bases). Trimming stripped 7 bases from V and 6 bases from J, with 16 bases between. This CDR3 spans 14 amino acids. Per germline, CDR1 LNHDA and CDR2 SQIVND (reference sequence). This CDR3 reads CASTPWAGGNEQFF. The CDR3 region has the DNA TGTGCCAGTACCCCATGGGCCGGGGGCAATGAGCAGTTCTTC.

This CDR3 reads CASSIGPGGSEQFF. CDR3 nucleotides: TGTGCCAGTAGTATAGGACCCGGGGGAAGTGAGCAGTTCTTC. The rearrangement links TRBV19 to TRBJ2-1, with D possibly being TRBD2 (6 bases). The CDR3 totals 14 residues. Germline loops: CDR1 LNHDA, CDR2 SQIVND (reference sequence). V was pared by 1 base and J by 9 bases, with 13 bases between.

This clone was counted once. The chain joins TRBV19 to TRBJ1-1; no clear D. The CDR3 has 12 amino acids. Deletions cut 5 bases from V and 1 base from J, with 5 bases between. CDR1 and CDR2 (germline): LNHDA, SQIVND (reference sequence). The CDR3 nucleotides are TGTGCCAGTAGTTCTACGAACACTGAAGCTTTCTTT. It yields the protein CASSSTNTEAFF.

The chain combines TRBV13 with TRBJ1-1; no clear D. The CDR3 has 13 residues. Germline V lookup: CDR1 PRHDT, CDR2 FYEKMQ (reference sequence). The V and J ends lost 3 bases and 5 bases respectively, with 10 bases between them. CDR3 protein: CASSFRGNTEAFF. CDR3 nucleotides: TGTGCCAGCAGCTTTCGGGGAAATACTGAAGCTTTCTTT.

This sequence joins TRBV19 and TRBJ1-1; no firm D call. There are 14 residues in the CDR3. Trimming pared 7 bases from V and 4 bases from J, leaving 16 bases between. Germline V gives CDR1 LNHDA, CDR2 SQIVND (reference sequence). CDR3 DNA sequence: TGTGCCAGTACCCCGTCCCCCGGTGGCACTGAAGCTTTCTTT. It codes for CASTPSPGGTEAFF.

This rearrangement joins TRBV6-5 to TRBJ2-7; 7 nucleotides align to TRBD1. V dropped 0 bases and J dropped 5; count of bases not matched to a gene: 4. Germline V gene lookup returns CDR1 MNHEY and CDR2 SVGAGI. The CDR3 contains 14 residues. The CDR3 DNA is TGTGCCAGCAGTTACTCGAGACAGGGCGACGAGCAGTACTTC. Translation: CASSYSRQGDEQYF.

The chain combines TRBV11-2 with TRBJ2-1; TRBD2 matches at 8 bases. The V and J ends lost 10 bases and 7 bases, in that order; junction bases with no gene match: 9. The CDR3 loop spans 13 amino acids. CDR1 and CDR2 (germline): SGHAT, FQNNGV. The DNA for the CDR3 is TGTGCCACCTCGGGGGGGCAGTGGAATGAGCAGTTCTTC. Translation gives CATSGGQWNEQFF.

V is TRBV19 and J is TRBJ2-7; D not resolved. Germline CDR1 is LNHDA and CDR2 is SQIVND (reference sequence). The CDR3 spans 13 residues. The V end was cut by 3 bases, the J end by 3 bases, with 9 bases between. The CDR3 region is CASSMEINYEQYF. The CDR3 DNA reads as TGTGCCAGTAGTATGGAGATAAACTACGAGCAGTACTTC.

The chain employs TRBV5-8 and TRBJ1-4, with 9 bases that match TRBD1. Trimming removed 4 bases from V and 8 bases from J; junction bases left unmatched: 6. The CDR3 is 14 residues long. The V gene's germline CDR1 is SGHTS and CDR2 YDEGEE. The CDR3 region is CASSPDRGREKLFF. The CDR3 nucleotides are TGTGCCAGCAGCCCCGACAGGGGGAGGGAAAAACTGTTTTTT.

This chain joins TRBV7-3 and TRBJ2-1, with 10 nucleotides matching TRBD2. Germline trimming cut 1 base from V and 4 bases from J; bases unmatched to any gene: 13. CDR3 size: 19 residues. Germline CDR1 SGHTA, CDR2 FQGTGA. CDR3: CASSLIPSGGADGYNEQFF. CDR3 sequence (DNA): TGTGCCAGCAGCTTAATCCCCAGCGGGGGGGCCGATGGATACAATGAGCAGTTCTTC.

The chain couples TRBV7-2 to TRBJ2-5; 7 nucleotides line up with TRBD1. This CDR3 has 15 residues. Germline V lookup: CDR1 SGHTA, CDR2 FQGNSA. Losses at the gene ends were 5 bases for V and 5 bases for J; bases not matched to a gene: 11. CDR3 loop: CASSHGTVFEETQYF. CDR3 in DNA: TGTGCCAGCAGCCACGGGACAGTTTTTGAGGAGACCCAGTACTTC.

V gene TRBV4-2 combines with J gene TRBJ2-1; TRBD2 agrees at 12 bases. Trimming took 1 base from V and 6 from J; bases not matched to a gene: 7. CDR3 size: 17 residues. Germline-derived CDR1 and CDR2 are LGHNA and YNFKEQ. CDR3 sequence: CASSQVPSGGAGNEQFF. The CDR3 DNA reads as TGTGCCAGCAGCCAAGTCCCTAGCGGGGGGGCCGGCAATGAGCAGTTCTTC.

The V and J genes are TRBV29-1 and TRBJ1-1; no definite D call. The ends were cut back, 3 bases at V and 11 bases at J, with 13 bases in the middle. Germline V CDR1 and CDR2: SQVTM, ANQGSEA. This CDR3 comprises 11 residues. The DNA for the CDR3 is TGCAGCGTTGACCTTCCCGGTTCGGCTTTCTTT. Its protein is CSVDLPGSAFF. Combining the CDR3 with reference TRBV29-1 and TRBJ1-1 gives the whole variable domain SAVISQKPSRDICQRGTSLTIQCQVDSQVTMMFWYRQQPGQSLTLIATANQGSEATYESGFVIDKFPISRPNLTFSTLTVSNMSPEDSSIYLCSVDLPGSAFFGQGTRLTVV.

This chain links TRBV13 with TRBJ2-7; the match to TRBD1 covers 10 bases. Losses at the gene ends were 5 bases for V and 6 bases for J; bases not matched to a gene: 16. The CDR3 runs 17 residues. CDR1 and CDR2 from the germline V gene are PRHDT and FYEKMQ (reference sequence). Written as DNA, the CDR3 is TGTGCCAGCAGCCCACCTTGGACAGGGGGACCACAGAGCGAGCAGTACTTC. Translated, it gives CASSPPWTGGPQSEQYF.

The V and J genes are TRBV30 and TRBJ2-2; D gene unclear. CDR3 size: 12 residues. Trimming left V 1 base short and J 3 bases short, with 3 bases between. Germline loops: CDR1 GTSNPN, CDR2 SVGIG (reference sequence). This chain's CDR3 is CAWSAYTGELFF. CDR3 nucleotides: TGTGCCTGGAGTGCATACACCGGGGAGCTGTTTTTT.

The chain uses TRBV7-2 and TRBJ2-5; possibly TRBD1 for D (6 bases). Germline CDR1 SGHTA, CDR2 FQGNSA. V was trimmed by 8 bases and J by 5 bases, leaving 21 bases between them. This CDR3 spans 15 amino acids. CDR3 region: CASRGFTGLGETQYF. The CDR3 region has the DNA TGTGCCAGCCGAGGGTTTACAGGGCTGGGCGAGACCCAGTACTTC.

The rearrangement uses TRBV25-1 and TRBJ1-1, with 8 bases aligning to TRBD1. The germline V gene encodes CDR1 MGHDK and CDR2 SYGVNS. The V and J ends lost 1 base and 7 bases, in that order; junction bases with no gene match: 17. The CDR3 runs 18 residues. The CDR3: CASSEFFFPHSTGDEAFF. The DNA of the CDR3 is TGTGCCAGCAGTGAATTCTTCTTCCCCCACTCGACAGGGGATGAAGCTTTCTTT.

The J gene is TRBJ1-4, the V gene TRBV5-6; no firm D call. V was trimmed by 1 base and J by 0 bases, leaving 7 bases between them. This CDR3 comprises 15 residues. Germline CDR1 is SGHDT and CDR2 is YYEEEE. CDR3 DNA: TGTGCCAGCAGCTTGCAGACTGCAACTAATGAAAAACTGTTTTTT. As protein: CASSLQTATNEKLFF.

This clone was seen a single time. This chain connects TRBV5-4 to TRBJ1-2; D is uncertain. There are 12 residues in the CDR3. V lost 0 bases and J lost 7, with 7 bases in between. Germline loops: CDR1 SGHNT, CDR2 YYREEE (reference sequence). CDR3 DNA sequence: TGTGCCAGCAGCTTGGATGGAGGTGGCTACACCTTC. It yields the protein CASSLDGGGYTF.

The chain links TRBV20-1 to TRBJ1-1; D is unclear. Between the trimmed V and J ends, which lost 5 bases and 1 base, there was a span of 5 bases. The CDR3 runs to 11 residues. From germline, CDR1 is DFQATT and CDR2 SNEGSKA (reference sequence). CDR3 residues: CSAHGNTEAFF. The CDR3 region has the DNA TGCAGTGCTCACGGGAACACTGAAGCTTTCTTT.

Details on this clone: Other DNA sequences in the same sample also yield this CDR3. J is TRBJ1-1 and V is TRBV20-1; unclear D gene. Germline V lookup: CDR1 DFQATT, CDR2 SNEGSKA (reference sequence). This CDR3 has 11 residues. V lost 5 bases and J lost 0, with 4 bases in between. The DNA of the CDR3 is TGCAGTGCTCCTATGAACACTGAAGCTTTCTTT. Translating it yields CSAPMNTEAFF.

V usage is TRBV19 and J usage is TRBJ2-1, with 9 nucleotides matching TRBD2. The CDR3 sequence is 14 residues long. From germline, CDR1 is LNHDA and CDR2 SQIVND (reference sequence). J lost 8 bases, V lost 3 bases, and 5 bases had no gene match. CDR3 region: CASSMGGGAHEQFF. CDR3 coding DNA: TGTGCCAGTAGTATGGGCGGGGGGGCGCATGAGCAGTTCTTC.

The gene calls are TRBV30 and TRBJ2-7; 8 nucleotides match TRBD2. The V gene's germline CDR1 is GTSNPN and CDR2 SVGIG (reference sequence). The CDR3 is 14 residues long. The V segment lost 4 bases and the J segment 6 bases; nucleotides outside the gene matches: 11. The DNA of the CDR3 is TGTGCCTGGACCGGGACGGGGGGGGAGACCGAGCAGTACTTC. It translates to CAWTGTGGETEQYF.

This sequence joins TRBV7-2 and TRBJ2-1, with 7 positions matching TRBD2. Germline V lookup: CDR1 SGHTA, CDR2 FQGNSA. The CDR3 contains 14 residues. Unmatched junction bases numbered 7, after V lost 4 bases and J lost 7 bases. Here the CDR3 DNA reads TGTGCCAGCAGCTCCACCGTGGGGGGGAATGAGCAGTTCTTC. Its protein is CASSSTVGGNEQFF.

V gene TRBV18 combines with J gene TRBJ2-7, with no clear D. From germline, CDR1 is KGHSH and CDR2 LQKENI. This CDR3 contains 15 residues. The V gene lost 4 bases and the J gene lost 3 bases, with 16 bases spanning the gap. CDR3 nucleotides: TGTGCCAGCTCACACCCTAGGCTCCTCATCTACGAGCAGTACTTC. As protein: CASSHPRLLIYEQYF.

This chain connects TRBV15 to TRBJ2-3, with TRBD1 as a possible D gene (5 bases). The CDR3 spans 17 residues. Trimming stripped 0 bases from V and 2 bases from J, with 15 bases between. Germline CDR1 and CDR2: LNHNV and YYDKDF (reference sequence). The CDR3 loop reads CATSRDTGIRVTDTQYF. The CDR3 bases are TGTGCCACCAGCAGAGATACAGGTATCAGGGTCACAGATACGCAGTATTTT.

In this sample, this clone turned up once. The rearrangement uses TRBV2 and TRBJ2-3; D is perhaps TRBD2 (5 bases). Trimming removed 0 bases at V and 6 bases at J, with 10 bases between. This CDR3 region has 14 residues. In germline, CDR1 is SNHLY, CDR2 FYNNEI. The CDR3 protein is CASSEAPGMDTQYF. The CDR3, as DNA: TGTGCCAGCAGTGAAGCGCCGGGGATGGATACGCAGTATTTT.

This chain links TRBV14 with TRBJ2-1, with 12 bases lining up with TRBD1. Germline CDR1 reads SGHDN; CDR2 reads FVKESK. The trim removed 8 bases at V and 2 bases at J, leaving 7 bases unmatched. The CDR3 sequence is 16 residues long. The CDR3 nucleotides read TGTGCCAGCCTCCCGGGACAGGGGGCCGCCTACAATGAGCAGTTCTTC. As protein: CASLPGQGAAYNEQFF.

This chain links TRBV6-5 with TRBJ1-2; D is ambiguous. Germline V gene sequence: CDR1 MNHEY, CDR2 SVGAGI. The CDR3 sequence is 12 residues long. The V and J ends lost 0 bases and 8 bases respectively, with 7 bases between them. The CDR3 loop is CASSYSAGGYTF. In nucleotides, the CDR3 is TGTGCCAGCAGTTACTCGGCGGGAGGCTACACCTTC.

The chain employs TRBV13 and TRBJ2-3; D remains unclear. The CDR3 sequence is 16 residues long. Trimming took 0 bases from V and 0 from J, leaving 10 bases between them. Germline CDR1 is PRHDT and CDR2 is FYEKMQ (reference sequence). In DNA form, the CDR3 reads TGTGCCAGCAGCTTAGGCACCACTGCTAGCACAGATACGCAGTATTTT. The encoded protein is CASSLGTTASTDTQYF.

The V and J genes are TRBV19 and TRBJ2-3, with TRBD1 as a possible D gene (5 bases). Trimming took off 7 bases at V and 2 bases at J, with 16 bases between the two ends. Per the germline V gene, CDR1 is LNHDA and CDR2 is SQIVND (reference sequence). The CDR3 loop spans 15 amino acids. The CDR3 DNA sequence: TGTGCCAGTACGATCCAGGGTGGGTTCACAGATACGCAGTATTTT. This gives the protein CASTIQGGFTDTQYF.